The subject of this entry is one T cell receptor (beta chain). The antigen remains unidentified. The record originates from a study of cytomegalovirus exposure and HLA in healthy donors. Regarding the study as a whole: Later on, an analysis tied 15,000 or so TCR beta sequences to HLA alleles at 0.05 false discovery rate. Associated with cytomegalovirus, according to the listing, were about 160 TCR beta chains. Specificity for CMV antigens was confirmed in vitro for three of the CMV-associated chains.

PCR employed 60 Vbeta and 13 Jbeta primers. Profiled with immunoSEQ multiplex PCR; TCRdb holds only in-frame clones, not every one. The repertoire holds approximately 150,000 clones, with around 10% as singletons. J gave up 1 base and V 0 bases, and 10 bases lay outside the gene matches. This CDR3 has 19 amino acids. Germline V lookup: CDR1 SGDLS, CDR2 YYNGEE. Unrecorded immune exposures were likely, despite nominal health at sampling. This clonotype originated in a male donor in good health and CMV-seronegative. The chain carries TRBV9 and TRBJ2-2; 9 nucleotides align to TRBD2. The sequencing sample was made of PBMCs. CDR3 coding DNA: TGTGCCAGCAGCGTAGTGGACGGCAGACTAGCGGTGAACACCGGGGAGCTGTTTTTT. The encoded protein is CASSVVDGRLAVNTGELFF.